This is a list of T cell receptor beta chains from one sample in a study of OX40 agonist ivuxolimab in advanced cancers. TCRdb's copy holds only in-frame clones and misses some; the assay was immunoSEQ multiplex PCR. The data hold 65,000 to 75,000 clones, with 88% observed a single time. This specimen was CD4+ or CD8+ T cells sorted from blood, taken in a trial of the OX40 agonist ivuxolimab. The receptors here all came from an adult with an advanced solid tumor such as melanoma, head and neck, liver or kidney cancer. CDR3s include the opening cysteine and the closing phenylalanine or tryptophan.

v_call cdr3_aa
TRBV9 CASSRTISTDTQYF
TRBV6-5 CASSYKGRSYGYTF
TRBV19 CASSFGGRSGANVLTF
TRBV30 CAWSPLGGGTQYF
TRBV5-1 CASSSLPGQGFDTEAFF
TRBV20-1 CSVSGDTEAFF
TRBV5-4 CASARDGGTDTQYF
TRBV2 CASTPPNYGYTF
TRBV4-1 CASSQAGGDGNTIYF
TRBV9 CASSPGQLYGYTF
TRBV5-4 CASSYAGGRETQYF
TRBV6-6 CASSSGGGYSPLHF
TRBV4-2 CASSQVRTSGGARTDTQYF
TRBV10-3 CAISEAGGEGNTQYF
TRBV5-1 CASSLASPGEAFF
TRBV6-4 CASSEQQNTEAFF
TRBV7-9 CASSSPLTGGNSPLHF
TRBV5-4 CASSLAASMNTEAFF
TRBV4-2 CASSQEEGGTDTQYF
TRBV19 CASRQNRGENTEAFF
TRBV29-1 CSVERGQGNTEAFF
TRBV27 CASKSSYEQYF
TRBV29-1 CSSGGVGEQFF
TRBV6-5 CASSYSPQGSYNEQFF
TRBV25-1 CASSTLDSDNQPQHF
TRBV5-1 CASSLEGMTSGNTIYF
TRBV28 CASSLLTGELFF